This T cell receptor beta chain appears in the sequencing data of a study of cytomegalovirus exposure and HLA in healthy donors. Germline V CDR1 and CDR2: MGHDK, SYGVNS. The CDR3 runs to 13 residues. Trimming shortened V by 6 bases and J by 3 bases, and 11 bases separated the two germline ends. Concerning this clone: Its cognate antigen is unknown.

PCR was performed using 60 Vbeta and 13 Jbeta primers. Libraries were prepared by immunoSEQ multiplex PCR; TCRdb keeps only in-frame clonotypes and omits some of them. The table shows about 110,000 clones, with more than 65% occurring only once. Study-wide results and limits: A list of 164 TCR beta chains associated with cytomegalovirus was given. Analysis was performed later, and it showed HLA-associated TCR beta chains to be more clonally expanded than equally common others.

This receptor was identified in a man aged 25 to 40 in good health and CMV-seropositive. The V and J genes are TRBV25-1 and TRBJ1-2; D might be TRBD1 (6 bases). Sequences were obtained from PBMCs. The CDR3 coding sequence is TGTGCCAGCAGGGACAGCTCGCACTATGGCTACACCTTC. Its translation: CASRDSSHYGYTF.